The 21 T cell receptor beta chains reported below all come from one sample, sequenced in a study of shared T cell receptors in the human thymus. Sequencing used immunoSEQ multiplex PCR; TCRdb keeps in-frame clones, though not all of them. The sample has 650,000 to 950,000 clones; 80% to 90% are singletons. The sample was also reused in another study, on human thymus T cells.

The sequenced sample consisted of thymocytes. The receptors stem from a girl under three years old with a congenital heart defect.

V usage is TRBV19 and J usage is TRBJ2-3, with 9 bases aligning to TRBD1. Germline V gene data show CDR1 as LNHDA and CDR2 as SQIVND (reference sequence). This CDR3 is 15 amino acids long. Losses at the gene ends were 6 bases for V and 3 bases for J; bases not matched to a gene: 7. CDR3 nucleotides: TGTGCCAGTAGGAACGGACAGGGGTTTACAGATACGCAGTATTTT. Translated: CASRNGQGFTDTQYF.

J is TRBJ1-2 and V is TRBV28; 7 nucleotides agree with TRBD1. CDR1 is MDHEN, CDR2 SYDVKM, per germline. This CDR3 is 15 amino acids long. V lost 5 bases to trimming and J lost 4 bases; unmatched junction nucleotides: 10. The CDR3 DNA reads as TGTGCCAGCAGTGATACAGGGGCCTTAATCTATGGCTACACCTTC. It encodes CASSDTGALIYGYTF.

Only one count was recorded for this clone. This chain links TRBV7-2 with TRBJ2-5, with D tentatively TRBD2 (6 bases). The CDR3 loop spans 16 amino acids. The V and J ends lost 5 bases and 4 bases respectively, with 20 bases between them. The germline V gene encodes CDR1 SGHTA and CDR2 FQGNSA. This CDR3 reads CASSTLAGIAIETQYF. CDR3 DNA sequence: TGTGCCAGCAGCACACTAGCAGGGATCGCGATAGAGACCCAGTACTTC.

The chain joins TRBV5-1 to TRBJ2-2; possible D gene TRBD2, 5 bases. There are 14 residues in the CDR3. Germline-derived CDR1 and CDR2 are SGHRS and YFSETQ. The germline V and J ends were trimmed by 5 bases and 3 bases, with 11 bases remaining between them. The chain's CDR3 is CASSRTYYTGELFF. For the CDR3, the DNA is TGCGCCAGCAGTAGGACTTACTACACCGGGGAGCTGTTTTTT.

This clone was seen a single time. The chain is built from TRBV4-3 and TRBJ2-2, with TRBD2 identical over 8 bases. From germline, CDR1 is LGHNA and CDR2 YSLEER. Losses at the gene ends were 0 bases for V and 7 bases for J; bases not matched to a gene: 4. The CDR3 runs 15 residues. The CDR3 sequence is CASSQETSAHGELFF. The DNA for the CDR3 is TGCGCCAGCAGCCAAGAGACTAGCGCCCACGGGGAGCTGTTTTTT.

The rearrangement links TRBV7-2 to TRBJ1-6; 7 bases line up with TRBD1. The CDR3 consists of 15 residues. Unmatched junction bases numbered 6, after V lost 5 bases and J lost 5 bases. CDR1 is SGHTA and CDR2 is FQGNSA in the germline V gene. CDR3 sequence: CASSQGGGNNSPLHF. CDR3 nucleotides: TGTGCCAGCAGCCAGGGGGGAGGCAATAATTCACCCCTCCACTTT.

Concerning this clone: Other DNA sequences in the sample encode the same CDR3. This chain's CDR3 is CASSQGRGNEKLFF. For the CDR3, the DNA is TGTGCCAGCAGCCAGGGAAGGGGGAATGAAAAACTGTTTTTT. The chain uses TRBV14 and TRBJ1-4; a possible D gene is TRBD1 (6 bases). From germline, CDR1 is SGHDN and CDR2 FVKESK. V lost 3 bases and J 5 bases, leaving 10 bases between the germline ends. The CDR3 extends over 14 amino acids.

This chain joins TRBV11-2 and TRBJ1-2; D is possibly TRBD1 (6 bases). In germline, CDR1 is SGHAT, CDR2 FQNNGV. This CDR3 spans 16 amino acids. Between the trimmed V and J ends, which lost 0 bases and 8 bases, there was a span of 19 bases. This CDR3 is CASSLDGLRGGRGYTF. CDR3 nucleotides: TGTGCCAGCAGCTTAGACGGTTTAAGGGGGGGGCGCGGCTACACCTTC.

V and J are TRBV2 and TRBJ2-2; 7 bases match TRBD1. V gave up 6 bases and J gave up 3 bases; unmatched junction bases: 4. CDR1 SNHLY and CDR2 FYNNEI come from the germline V gene. The CDR3 runs 14 residues. The chain's CDR3 is CASSDREDTGELFF. The DNA for the CDR3 is TGTGCCAGCAGCGACAGGGAAGACACCGGGGAGCTGTTTTTT.

The chain uses TRBV2 and TRBJ1-2; 8 nucleotides line up with TRBD1. Germline CDR1 SNHLY, CDR2 FYNNEI. This CDR3 has 15 residues. The J segment lost 3 bases and the V segment lost 6 bases, leaving 9 bases of the junction unmatched. CDR3 in DNA: TGTGCCAGCAGACTGGGAAGGACAGGGTACTATGGCTACACCTTC. Protein sequence: CASRLGRTGYYGYTF.

V is TRBV7-2 and J is TRBJ1-4; D is ambiguous. The V gene lost 5 bases and the J gene lost 6 bases, with 19 bases spanning the gap. CDR1 and CDR2 from the germline V gene are SGHTA and FQGNSA. This CDR3 is 16 amino acids long. The CDR3 DNA is TGTGCCAGCAGCCCACGGACTTACTCTCGAGATGAAAAACTGTTTTTT. Protein: CASSPRTYSRDEKLFF.

The chain couples TRBV2 to TRBJ1-2; D unresolved. Trimming removed 3 bases from V and 9 bases from J, with 11 bases in between. The CDR3 spans 12 residues. The V gene's germline CDR1 is SNHLY and CDR2 FYNNEI. In nucleotides, the CDR3 is TGTGCCAGCAGTGAGTGGAGGGTAAGCTACACCTTC. Translation: CASSEWRVSYTF. Full variable domain (remainder filled in from reference TRBV2 and TRBJ1-2): EPEVTQTPSHQVTQMGQEVILRCVPISNHLYFYWYRQILGQKVEFLVSFYNNEISEKSEIFDDQFSVERPDGSNFTLKIRSTKLEDSAMYFCASSEWRVSYTFGSGTRLTVV.

The chain has TRBV9 and TRBJ1-2, with D tentatively TRBD1 (6 bases). Trimming removed 0 bases at V and 4 bases at J, with 31 bases between. CDR3 size: 21 residues. The germline V gene has CDR1 SGDLS and CDR2 YYNGEE. CDR3 region: CASSVVLVGGKGDDRFYGYTF. As DNA, the CDR3 is TGTGCCAGCAGCGTAGTCTTAGTTGGGGGCAAGGGGGACGACCGATTCTATGGCTACACCTTC.

The CDR3 loop reads CASSFWGTMNTEAFF. For the CDR3, the DNA is TGTGCCAGCAGCTTCTGGGGCACCATGAACACTGAAGCTTTCTTT. V usage is TRBV11-2 and J usage is TRBJ1-1, with D possibly being TRBD1 (5 bases). The CDR3 covers 15 residues. Trimming took off 3 bases at V and 0 bases at J, with 11 bases between the two ends. Per germline, CDR1 SGHAT and CDR2 FQNNGV.

The chain couples TRBV14 to TRBJ1-2; perhaps TRBD1 as D (5 bases). The CDR3 runs 14 residues. The V and J ends lost 4 bases and 0 bases respectively, with 9 bases between them. Germline CDR1 SGHDN, CDR2 FVKESK. In nucleotides, the CDR3 is TGTGCCAGCAGCCCTCTACAGGCTAACTATGGCTACACCTTC. It codes for CASSPLQANYGYTF.

The CDR3 here is CASSYSSAEQETQYF. In nucleotides, the CDR3 is TGTGCCAGCAGTTACTCGAGCGCGGAGCAAGAGACCCAGTACTTC. The V and J genes are TRBV6-6 and TRBJ2-5, with D uncertain. This CDR3 has 15 amino acids. Trimming cost V 0 bases and J 2 bases, with 10 bases left between them. Germline V CDR1 and CDR2: MNHNY, SVGAGI (reference sequence).

CDR3 bases: TGCAGCGTTAATGTAGCGATATTGGGGACTGAAGCTTTCTTT. The encoded protein is CSVNVAILGTEAFF. V is TRBV29-1 and J is TRBJ1-1; D is undetermined. CDR1 and CDR2 from the germline V gene are SQVTM and ANQGSEA. The ends were cut back, 5 bases at V and 5 bases at J, with 18 bases in the middle. This CDR3 spans 14 amino acids.

The V and J genes are TRBV28 and TRBJ1-1, with 7 bases identical to TRBD1. The germline V gene has CDR1 MDHEN and CDR2 SYDVKM. The CDR3 contains 16 residues. V was clipped by 2 bases and J by 1 base; unmatched bases: 7. The DNA of the CDR3 is TGTGCCAGCAGTTTAATAGGGGGCCGAGGGAACACTGAAGCTTTCTTT. It translates to CASSLIGGRGNTEAFF.

The rearrangement links TRBV6-5 to TRBJ2-5; D is perhaps TRBD1 (6 bases). This CDR3 contains 13 residues. CDR1 and CDR2 from the germline V gene are MNHEY and SVGAGI. Between the trimmed V and J ends, which lost 5 bases and 2 bases, there was a span of 9 bases. The CDR3 bases are TGTGCCAGCAGTCCGGACAGTCAAGAGACCCAGTACTTC. Translated: CASSPDSQETQYF.

The chain recombines TRBV11-2 with TRBJ1-2, with a tentative D call TRBD1 (5 bases). This CDR3 is built from 17 residues. V lost 0 bases to trimming and J lost 7 bases, with 21 bases between them. Germline V gives CDR1 SGHAT, CDR2 FQNNGV. CDR3: CASSLDQDDSLSGGYTF. For the CDR3, the DNA is TGTGCCAGCAGCTTAGATCAGGATGACAGCCTCTCCGGTGGCTACACCTTC.

DNA of the CDR3: TGTGCCACCAGCAGAGATTCGGGGGACAGAACCTCTGGAAACACCATATATTTT. This codes for CATSRDSGDRTSGNTIYF. The gene calls are TRBV15 and TRBJ1-3; 7 bases match TRBD1. J lost 0 bases, V lost 0 bases, and 8 bases had no gene match. CDR3 length: 18 residues. CDR1 LNHNV and CDR2 YYDKDF come from the germline V gene (reference sequence).